The 21 T cell receptor beta chains below all came from one sample that was sequenced in a study of shared clonotypes between healthy human individuals. Produced via immunoSEQ multiplex PCR; TCRdb's table is partial and in-frame only. The table lists millions of clones, around nine tenths of them singletons. Sequencing was carried out using naive CD4+ T cells sorted from blood. As for subset: CD45RA+ positively selected. The receptors come from a man younger than 35 in good health.

The chain's CDR3 is CASSQEENAQYGYTF. CDR3 sequence (DNA): TGCGCCAGCAGCCAAGAAGAGAACGCACAATACGGCTACACCTTC. This sequence joins TRBV4-1 and TRBJ1-2; unclear D gene. Looked up from germline, CDR1 is MGHRA and CDR2 is YSYEKL. V was shortened by 0 bases and J by 8 bases, with 16 bases between the two germline ends. The CDR3 has 15 amino acids.

CDR3 residues: CASSEEASGRETQYF. The CDR3, as DNA: TGTGCCAGCAGTGAAGAGGCTAGCGGGAGGGAGACCCAGTACTTC. The gene calls are TRBV2 and TRBJ2-5, with TRBD2 matching 11 bases. The germline gives CDR1 SNHLY, CDR2 FYNNEI. The trim removed 1 base at V and 5 bases at J, leaving 3 bases unmatched. This CDR3 spans 15 amino acids. Looking up the rest from reference TRBV2 and TRBJ2-5 gives the full variable domain: EPEVTQTPSHQVTQMGQEVILRCVPISNHLYFYWYRQILGQKVEFLVSFYNNEISEKSEIFDDQFSVERPDGSNFTLKIRSTKLEDSAMYFCASSEEASGRETQYFGPGTRLLVL.

A few counts support this clone. This CDR3 is also generated by other DNA sequences in the sample. The chain carries TRBV27 and TRBJ1-2; D gene uncertain. The germline CDR1 and CDR2 sequences are MNHEY and SMNVEV (reference sequence). The CDR3 consists of 14 residues. Trimming cost V 0 bases and J 5 bases, with 10 bases left between them. In DNA form, the CDR3 reads TGTGCCAGCAGTTTATCCGGTCAGCTGTATGGCTACACCTTC. Its protein product is CASSLSGQLYGYTF.

The genes are TRBV19 and TRBJ1-5; 7 bases map to TRBD1. This CDR3 spans 15 amino acids. The J segment lost 4 bases and the V segment lost 5 bases, leaving 8 bases of the junction unmatched. The germline CDR1 and CDR2 sequences are LNHDA and SQIVND (reference sequence). The CDR3 nucleotides are TGTGCCAGTAGTCCCAGACAGGGAGAGAATCAGCCCCAGCATTTT. This gives the protein CASSPRQGENQPQHF.

The chain couples TRBV7-8 to TRBJ1-1; tentatively, D is TRBD1 (6 bases). The CDR3 sequence is 15 residues long. From germline, CDR1 is SGHVS and CDR2 FQNEAQ. Between the trimmed V and J ends, which lost 1 base and 1 base, there was a span of 10 bases. The CDR3 protein is CASSLDGGPNTEAFF. CDR3 nucleotide sequence: TGTGCCAGCAGCTTAGATGGGGGGCCGAACACTGAAGCTTTCTTT.

This clone occurred once. CDR3 residues: CASSVLAGGINEQFF. CDR3 sequence (DNA): TGTGCCAGCAGCGTACTAGCGGGGGGCATCAATGAGCAGTTCTTC. The chain links TRBV6-1 to TRBJ2-1; 12 nucleotides agree with TRBD2. The germline V gene has CDR1 MNHNS and CDR2 SASEGT. The CDR3 is made up of 15 amino acids. The ends lost 6 bases at V and 6 bases at J; junction bases unmatched: 6.

This clone appeared once. The gene calls are TRBV30 and TRBJ2-7; 7 bases fit TRBD1. CDR1 and CDR2 from the germline V gene are GTSNPN and SVGIG (reference sequence). The V and J ends lost 8 bases and 5 bases, in that order; junction bases with no gene match: 9. CDR3 length: 12 residues. The CDR3 sequence: CAPRRGHDEQYF. DNA for the CDR3: TGTGCCCCCCGTAGGGGGCACGACGAGCAGTACTTC.

This clone has a single count. This sequence joins TRBV7-9 and TRBJ1-1, with TRBD1 matching 10 bases. J gave up 4 bases and V 6 bases, and 8 bases lay outside the gene matches. From germline, CDR1 is SEHNR and CDR2 FQNEAQ (reference sequence). The CDR3 has 15 residues. The CDR3 here is CASSPRDRGVTEAFF. CDR3 nucleotides: TGTGCCAGCAGTCCCCGGGACAGGGGAGTCACTGAAGCTTTCTTT.

The gene calls are TRBV10-3 and TRBJ1-6; D is possibly TRBD1 (5 bases). The CDR3 runs 14 residues. Germline V gives CDR1 ENHRY, CDR2 SYGVKD. V was shortened by 3 bases and J by 9 bases, with 12 bases between the two germline ends. In nucleotides, the CDR3 is TGTGCCATCAGTGATGGGCAGGGCGGTTCACCCCTCCACTTT. The encoded protein is CAISDGQGGSPLHF.

CDR3 sequence reads: CASSILGSSNQPQHF. The CDR3 nucleotides are TGTGCCAGTAGTATACTGGGATCGAGCAATCAGCCCCAGCATTTT. The chain has TRBV19 and TRBJ1-5; D unresolved. The V and J ends lost 2 bases and 1 base respectively, with 9 bases between them. The CDR3 has 15 amino acids. Germline CDR1 LNHDA, CDR2 SQIVND (reference sequence).

This chain links TRBV5-1 with TRBJ2-5; 8 nucleotides match TRBD1. The end of the DNA is better explained by TRBJ2-7, so the J call may be wrong. The CDR3 runs 16 residues. Per germline, CDR1 SGHRS and CDR2 YFSETQ. The CDR3 protein is CASSPGTGRAMDEQYF. For the CDR3, the DNA is TGCGCCAGCAGCCCAGGGACAGGACGGGCGATGGACGAGCAGTACTTC.

The chain couples TRBV18 to TRBJ1-5; D remains ambiguous. Germline V gives CDR1 KGHSH, CDR2 LQKENI. Trimming left V 4 bases short and J 0 bases short, with 7 bases between. CDR3 length: 14 residues. The CDR3 loop is CASSLDFSNQPQHF. The CDR3 DNA is TGTGCCAGCTCACTCGACTTTAGCAATCAGCCCCAGCATTTT.

This clone appeared once. The V and J genes are TRBV10-2 and TRBJ2-1; weak D call: TRBD2 (6 bases). The V gene lost 6 bases and the J gene lost 0 bases, with 9 bases spanning the gap. CDR1 and CDR2 (germline): WSHSY, SAAADI. The CDR3 is 14 amino acids. CDR3 residues: CASRRDSSYNEQFF. The DNA of the CDR3 is TGCGCCAGCAGGCGGGACTCCTCCTACAATGAGCAGTTCTTC.

This chain uses TRBV4-1 with TRBJ1-4; 8 nucleotides agree with TRBD1. V lost 0 bases to trimming and J lost 7 bases; unmatched junction nucleotides: 7. The CDR3 runs to 16 residues. Looked up from germline, CDR1 is MGHRA and CDR2 is YSYEKL. Here the CDR3 reads CASSQDTQGAGEKLFF. CDR3 nucleotides: TGCGCCAGCAGCCAAGATACCCAGGGGGCTGGTGAAAAACTGTTTTTT.

J is TRBJ2-6 and V is TRBV10-3; D is perhaps TRBD1 (6 bases). CDR3 length: 16 amino acids. Trimming shortened V by 6 bases and J by 4 bases, and 16 bases separated the two germline ends. Per the germline V gene, CDR1 is ENHRY and CDR2 is SYGVKD. The CDR3 DNA reads TGTGCCATCAGCCCCGGACAGTTCGGAGGGGCCAACGTCCTGACTTTC. As protein: CAISPGQFGGANVLTF.

The chain has TRBV7-8 and TRBJ2-1; D is undetermined. Trimming took off 0 bases at V and 6 bases at J, with 15 bases between the two ends. The germline CDR1 and CDR2 sequences are SGHVS and FQNEAQ. This CDR3 region has 16 residues. In DNA form, the CDR3 reads TGTGCCAGCAGCTTAGCTCCGTGGGAATTGGGCAATGAGCAGTTCTTC. Protein: CASSLAPWELGNEQFF.

The chain employs TRBV20-1 and TRBJ2-7; 9 bases are a match to TRBD1. This CDR3 is built from 11 residues. V gave up 6 bases and J gave up 5 bases; unmatched junction bases: 2. The V gene's germline CDR1 is DFQATT and CDR2 SNEGSKA (reference sequence). The CDR3 DNA is TGCAGTGCAAGACAGGGGGACGAGCAGTACTTC. Amino acids: CSARQGDEQYF.

The chain uses TRBV11-2 and TRBJ2-3, with 7 nucleotides matching TRBD2. J was trimmed by 2 bases and V by 2 bases; bases with no gene match: 4. CDR1 is SGHAT and CDR2 is FQNNGV in the germline V gene. CDR3 length: 15 amino acids. The CDR3 nucleotides are TGTGCCAGCAGCTTATGGAGCGGGGCCACAGATACGCAGTATTTT. It translates to CASSLWSGATDTQYF.

The V call is TRBV7-9, the J call TRBJ1-6, with D possibly matching TRBD1 (6 bases). CDR3 length: 15 residues. V lost 5 bases and J lost 4, with 12 bases in between. CDR1 is SEHNR, CDR2 FQNEAQ, per germline (reference sequence). The CDR3 region has the DNA TGTGCCAGCAGCCCCCAGGGGAAATATAATTCACCCCTCCACTTT. This gives the protein CASSPQGKYNSPLHF.

The chain carries TRBV2 and TRBJ2-4, with D perhaps TRBD1 (7 bases). Trimming removed 8 bases at V and 15 bases at J, with 20 bases between. There are 12 residues in the CDR3. Germline lookup yields CDR1 SNHLY and CDR2 FYNNEI. The CDR3: CASHLGAGGWYF. CDR3 bases: TGTGCCAGCCACCTCGGGGCAGGGGGGTGGTACTTC.

The V gene is TRBV30, the J gene TRBJ2-7; tentative D call: TRBD1 (6 bases). The CDR3 spans 14 residues. Trimming removed 4 bases at V and 3 bases at J, with 16 bases between. Germline loops: CDR1 GTSNPN, CDR2 SVGIG (reference sequence). This CDR3 is CAWTPRGKSYEQYF. The CDR3 DNA is TGTGCCTGGACTCCTAGGGGGAAAAGCTACGAGCAGTACTTC.